The subject of this entry is one TCR beta chain. This sample was included in a study of blood T cell repertoires in COVID-19. V gave up 5 bases and J gave up 5 bases, with 12 bases separating them. Germline V lookup: CDR1 SGHAT, CDR2 FQNNGV. There are 14 residues in the CDR3. Assay used: immunoSEQ multiplex PCR; TCRdb lists only in-frame clones, some missing. The table includes over 200,000 clones, 80% to 90% detected once. Within the 2 weeks before study entry, each person in the exposed group met a COVID-19 case. The chain employs TRBV11-2 and TRBJ2-2, with D possibly TRBD1 on 6 matching bases. Sequenced material: PBMCs or T cells enriched from blood (not recorded which). The receptor was isolated from a woman in her thirties who had been exposed to COVID-19. CDR3 residues: CASSIRTDTGELFF. In DNA form, the CDR3 reads TGTGCCAGCAGCATACGGACAGATACCGGGGAGCTGTTTTTT.